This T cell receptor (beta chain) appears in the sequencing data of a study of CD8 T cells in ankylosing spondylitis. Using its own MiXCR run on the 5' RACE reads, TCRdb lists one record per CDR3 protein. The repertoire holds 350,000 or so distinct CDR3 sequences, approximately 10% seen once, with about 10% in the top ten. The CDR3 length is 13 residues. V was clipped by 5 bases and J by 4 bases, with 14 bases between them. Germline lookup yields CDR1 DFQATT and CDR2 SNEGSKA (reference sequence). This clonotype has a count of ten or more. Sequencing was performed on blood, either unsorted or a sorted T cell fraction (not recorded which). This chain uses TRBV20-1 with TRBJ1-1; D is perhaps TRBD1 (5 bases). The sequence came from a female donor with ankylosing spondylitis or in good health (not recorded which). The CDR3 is CSAQEGLLTEAFF. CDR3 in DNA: TGCAGTGCTCAGGAGGGACTTCTCACTGAAGCTTTCTTT.